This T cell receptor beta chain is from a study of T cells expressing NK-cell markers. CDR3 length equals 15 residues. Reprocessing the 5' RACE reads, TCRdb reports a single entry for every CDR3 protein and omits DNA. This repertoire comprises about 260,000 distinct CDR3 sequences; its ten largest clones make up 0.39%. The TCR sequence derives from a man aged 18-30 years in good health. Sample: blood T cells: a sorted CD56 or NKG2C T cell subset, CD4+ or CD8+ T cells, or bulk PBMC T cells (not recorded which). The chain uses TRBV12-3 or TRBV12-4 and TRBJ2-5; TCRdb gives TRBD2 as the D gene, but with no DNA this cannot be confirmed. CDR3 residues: CASSPRAGAGETQYF.